This T cell receptor beta chain appears in the sequencing data of a study of T-cell memory formation after mild COVID-19. On this clonotype itself: What it binds is not known.

TCRdb re-derived calls from the 5' RACE reads in MiXCR, one entry per CDR3 protein. The sample includes hundreds of thousands of distinct CDR3 sequences, around 25% of them seen just once. The CDR3 extends over 13 amino acids. The V and J ends lost 3 bases and 2 bases respectively, with 8 bases between them. Findings and caveats of the study: In second-wave clones peaking day 37, SARS-CoV-2 specificity remained unconfirmed. Shrinking CD4+ clones resided mostly in CM and EM, and CD8+ ones in EMRA.

The sequence was obtained from an adult woman who had mild COVID-19 (a few samples of this study predate the infection). Cell type and time point are not known. Sequencing was performed on PBMCs or a T cell subset sorted from them (not recorded which). J is TRBJ2-7 and V is TRBV12-3 or TRBV12-4; no definite D call. The CDR3 nucleotides read TGTGCCAGCAGTTTCGCGCCCCCCTACGAGCAGTACTTC. Translating gives CASSFAPPYEQYF.